Here is one TCR beta chain with its context. Germline loops: CDR1 LNHDA, CDR2 SQIVND (reference sequence). The CDR3 consists of 12 residues. The V gene lost 0 bases and the J gene lost 7 bases, with 3 bases spanning the gap. Allocation to cohorts depended on clinical history reported by the participants. The sample comes from a study of blood T cell repertoires in COVID-19. Study background: Both acute and convalescent COVID-19 samples were obtained from the United States, Italy and Spain. T cells, B-cell-depleted T cells, or PBMCs supplied cDNA or gDNA.

Per the authors' pipeline: It was from reference gene primer amplification that nucleated cell counts were estimated. Clones were read by immunoSEQ multiplex PCR, and TCRdb kept only the in-frame ones, dropping some. Clone size and the V and J calls come from that table; the DNA yielded D and trimming. The sample has a few hundred thousand clones, more than 75% seen once. Sequenced: PBMCs or T cells enriched from blood (not recorded which). This clonotype was sampled from a woman in her thirties or forties with acute COVID-19. V usage is TRBV19 and J usage is TRBJ2-2; D gene unclear. The DNA for the CDR3 is TGTGCCAGTAGTATAGAGCGCGGGGAGCTGTTTTTT. Protein product: CASSIERGELFF.